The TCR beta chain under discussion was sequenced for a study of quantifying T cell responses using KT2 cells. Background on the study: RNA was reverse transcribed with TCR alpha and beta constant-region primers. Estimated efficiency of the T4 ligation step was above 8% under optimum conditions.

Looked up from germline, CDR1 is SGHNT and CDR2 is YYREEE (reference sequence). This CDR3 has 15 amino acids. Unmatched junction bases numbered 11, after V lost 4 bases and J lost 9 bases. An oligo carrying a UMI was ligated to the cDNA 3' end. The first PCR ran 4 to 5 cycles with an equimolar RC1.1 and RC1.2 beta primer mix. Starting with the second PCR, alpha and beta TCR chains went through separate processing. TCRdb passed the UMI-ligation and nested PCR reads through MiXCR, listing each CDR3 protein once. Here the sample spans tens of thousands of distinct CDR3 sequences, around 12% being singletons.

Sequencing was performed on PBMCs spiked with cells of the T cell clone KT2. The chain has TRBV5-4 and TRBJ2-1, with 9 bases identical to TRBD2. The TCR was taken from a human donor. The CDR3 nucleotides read TGTGCCAGCAGCAAATTAGCGGGAGAACTGGGTGAGCAGTTCTTC. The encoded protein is CASSKLAGELGEQFF.